This TCR beta chain was captured by sequencing in a study of T cell responses to AZD1222 COVID-19 vaccine. Note on this clone: Its target is not known.

This table comes from immunoSEQ multiplex PCR, and its TCRdb copy is limited to in-frame clones, with some not included. The table records 35,000 to 50,000 clones, about 80% of them present only once. Study-level results: The donor cohort was predominantly white British with a female majority, and clonal diversity may have been underestimated. Unmutated variant regions are reportedly the target of nearly half of TCRs that are spike-specific.

The CDR3 spans 13 residues. V lost 3 bases, J lost 2 bases, and 6 bases lay in between. The germline gives CDR1 SGHRS, CDR2 YFSETQ. The chain links TRBV5-1 to TRBJ1-3; D uncertain. This receptor was obtained from an adult who received the MenACWY meningococcal vaccine as a control. The sample consisted of peripheral blood, taken 28 days after the second dose of the MenACWY control vaccine. The CDR3 loop is CASSSLAGNTIYF. As DNA, the CDR3 is TGCGCCAGCAGCTCCTTAGCTGGAAACACCATATATTTT.